This entry concerns a single T cell receptor beta chain. It may be a read error: a sequence one base away is much more abundant. Every TCR beta cDNA library bore unique molecular identifiers. In TCRdb, the PCR reads were re-called with MiXCR into one record per CDR3 protein. The table records around 260,000 distinct CDR3 sequences, 35% to 45% of them present only once. This entry belongs to a study of post-analysis software for immune sequencing data. The sequencing input was blood. This sequence was found in a girl aged 5-17 years with multiple sclerosis.

Here the CDR3 DNA reads TGTGCCAGCGGCTTGGGGACGGGCCATGGGATTATGCGAGCGGGGGCCAACGTCCTGACTTTC. Translating it yields CASGLGTGHGIMRAGANVLTF. The V gene is TRBV11-1, the J gene TRBJ2-6; possibly TRBD1 or TRBD2 for D (5 bases each). The CDR3 has 21 residues. Germline CDR1 and CDR2: SGHAT and FQDESV (reference sequence).